The clone carrying this TCR beta chain was counted once. Its antigen is as yet unknown. CDR3 size: 15 residues. Trimming stripped 3 bases from V and 1 base from J, with 12 bases between. Germline CDR1 and CDR2: SNHLY and FYNNEI. This record comes from a study of blood T cells in healthy people across ages. Combining a sample-barcoded 5' primer with a J-beta primer mix, a second PCR ran for about 7 to 12 cycles. Using its own MiXCR run on the 5' RACE reads, TCRdb lists one record per CDR3 protein. Of about 730,000 distinct CDR3 sequences in the sample, 40% to 45% were seen once. Broader study findings: Across samples, TCR beta diversity tracked strongly with naive T cell percentage.

Sequenced input: blood. This chain uses TRBV2 with TRBJ1-1, with D hard to call. This TCR was recovered from a woman aged 60-75 years in good health. CDR3 sequence: CASSEVVRRNTEAFF. DNA for the CDR3: TGTGCCAGCAGTGAGGTCGTACGACGGAACACTGAAGCTTTCTTT.